This T cell receptor beta chain derives from a study of blood T cell repertoires in COVID-19. Overall study: Whether acute or convalescent, the COVID-19 samples came from the United States, Italy and Spain. Nucleic acid was either cDNA or gDNA, and it came from T cells, B-cell-depleted T cells, or PBMCs.

In the original workflow: Amplifying reference gene primers gave estimates of nucleated cell counts. Using immunoSEQ multiplex PCR, the repertoire was profiled, and TCRdb retains in-frame clones only, with some absent. V, J and clone size are taken as reported in that table, and D and trimming were inferred from the DNA itself. The repertoire holds 150,000 to 200,000 clones, with around three quarters as singletons. Per the germline V gene, CDR1 is KGHDR and CDR2 is SFDVKD. The CDR3 is 16 amino acids. The V gene lost 1 base and the J gene lost 0 bases, with 10 bases spanning the gap. Sequencing input: peripheral blood. V and J are TRBV24-1 and TRBJ2-3; tentative D call: TRBD1 (6 bases). The receptor's source is a man aged 60 to 69 with acute or convalescent COVID-19. In nucleotides, the CDR3 is TGTGCCACCAGTGATTTACAGGGCTCGAGCACAGATACGCAGTATTTT. This codes for CATSDLQGSSTDTQYF.